Listed below are T cell receptor beta chains from one sample, sequenced in a study of blood T cells in healthy people across ages. TCRdb re-derived calls from the 5' RACE reads in MiXCR, one entry per CDR3 protein. The table has approximately 790,000 distinct CDR3 sequences, around two thirds seen once; the top ten hold roughly a quarter. Sequences were obtained from blood. The receptor source for this set is a man aged 25-45 years in good health. Each CDR3 is given with its conserved first and last residue. D genes are given only for firm matches. Clone size is given for some rows only: seen once, a few or many times, or a class if the clone is expanded.

clone size,D gene,J gene,V gene,CDR3 length,CDR3 DNA,CDR3 protein
.,.,TRBJ2-3,TRBV12-3/TRBV12-4,13,TGTGCCAGCAGGCTTGACAGTGTGGATACGCAGTATTTT,CASRLDSVDTQYF
.,TRBD1,TRBJ1-6,TRBV28,13,TGTGCCAGGAGCGGGACAGGGCATTCACCCCTCCACTTT,CARSGTGHSPLHF
.,.,TRBJ2-7,TRBV20-1,12,TGCAGTGTGGCCCCAAAAGTCCGAGAGCAGTACTTC,CSVAPKVREQYF
.,TRBD2,TRBJ2-4,TRBV18,19,TGTGCCAGCTCAGCCGCGGGTAGCGGGACCTACTTGGCCAAAAACATTCAGTACTTC,CASSAAGSGTYLAKNIQYF
.,.,TRBJ2-3,TRBV7-8,12,TGTGCCAGCAGGCAAGATCTGGATACGCAGTATTTT,CASRQDLDTQYF
once,.,TRBJ2-1,TRBV14,17,TGTGCCAGCAGCCCTCAAGTCAAGAGCGGATCCTACAATGAGCAGTTCTTC,CASSPQVKSGSYNEQFF
.,.,TRBJ2-5,TRBV5-1,12,TGCGCCAGCTCTATCCCGGAAGAGACCCAGTACTTC,CASSIPEETQYF
.,TRBD1,TRBJ1-6,TRBV28,15,TGTGCCAGCAGCCAGCCAGGGGGAATGGATTCACCCCTCCACTTT,CASSQPGGMDSPLHF
few,TRBD2,TRBJ2-3,TRBV3-1,16,TGTGCCAGCAGCCAGGAACTAGCGGGGGGCAGGGATACGCAGTATTTT,CASSQELAGGRDTQYF
.,TRBD1,TRBJ1-2,TRBV2,14,TGTGCCAGCTACGGGACAGGGGGTGGCTATGGCTACACCTTC,CASYGTGGGYGYTF
.,TRBD1,TRBJ2-7,TRBV29-1,14,TGCAGCGTTGAGACAGGGAACCCTCCCTACGAGCAGTACTTC,CSVETGNPPYEQYF
.,.,TRBJ2-1,TRBV30,11,TGTGCCTGGAGTGTACACAATGAGCAGTTCTTC,CAWSVHNEQFF
.,.,TRBJ2-7,TRBV7-2,15,TGTGCCAGCAGCTTAGATATGGGAGTCTCCTACGAGCAGTACTTC,CASSLDMGVSYEQYF
.,TRBD1,TRBJ2-7,TRBV7-2,15,TGTGCCAGCAGCCTGAACAGGGGCCTCACCTACGAGCAGTACTTC,CASSLNRGLTYEQYF
once,.,TRBJ1-2,TRBV2,14,TGTGCCAGCAGCGAATTTAGGGATTACTACGGCTACACCTTC,CASSEFRDYYGYTF
few,TRBD1,TRBJ2-1,TRBV3-1,15,TGTGCCAGCAGCCAGGGACAGTCAGCCTACAATGAGCAGTTCTTC,CASSQGQSAYNEQFF
once,.,TRBJ2-6,TRBV6-6,16,TGTGCCAGCAGTTACTCAAGAGGGGCCGGGGCCAACGTCCTGACTTTC,CASSYSRGAGANVLTF
.,.,TRBJ1-5,TRBV7-2,14,TGTGCCAGCAGCACGATTGTTGGCAATCAGCCCCAGCATTTT,CASSTIVGNQPQHF
.,.,TRBJ1-2,TRBV29-1,14,TGCAGTGTTGAGGGACTCCAAGCTAACTATGGCTACACCTTC,CSVEGLQANYGYTF
.,.,TRBJ2-5,TRBV20-1,14,TGCAGTGCTAGACCCCAAGGGGGTAAAGAGACCCAGTACTTC,CSARPQGGKETQYF
few,.,TRBJ2-3,TRBV6-2/TRBV6-3,14,TGTGCCAGCAGTTACCGACAAGACACAGATACGCAGTATTTT,CASSYRQDTDTQYF
.,.,TRBJ2-7,TRBV28,13,TGTGCCAGCAGTTTAATTTTGAGCTACGAGCAGTACTTC,CASSLILSYEQYF
.,.,TRBJ2-3,TRBV28,14,TGTGCCAGCACCCCGGCCCAATTCACAGATACGCAGTATTTT,CASTPAQFTDTQYF
.,.,TRBJ2-3,TRBV14,14,TGTGCCAGCAGCCCCACCCCCGTCACAGATACGCAGTATTTT,CASSPTPVTDTQYF
.,.,TRBJ2-5,TRBV4-3,14,TGCGCCAGCAGCCAAGAGGACAGAAAAGAGACCCAGTACTTC,CASSQEDRKETQYF
.,.,TRBJ2-7,TRBV29-1,12,TGCAGCGCTGCCACGGTCCCCCACGAGCAGTACTTC,CSAATVPHEQYF
.,.,TRBJ1-2,TRBV13,12,TGTGCCAGCAGCTTATTTGGAGGCGGCTACACCTTC,CASSLFGGGYTF
.,TRBD1,TRBJ2-1,TRBV28,16,TGTGCCAGCAGTTCCGACGGACAGGGGGATGGGGATGAGCAGTTCTTC,CASSSDGQGDGDEQFF
.,.,TRBJ1-5,TRBV27,12,TGTGCCAGCAGTCTTGGGCGGGGGGCAAAGCATTTT,CASSLGRGAKHF
.,TRBD1,TRBJ2-5,TRBV20-1,13,TGCAGTGCTCCTGACAGGGTAGCAGAGACCCAGTACTTC,CSAPDRVAETQYF
once,TRBD2,TRBJ2-7,TRBV6-5,15,TGTGCCAGCAGTTACGTGGGACTAGCCTCCTTCGAGCAGTACTTC,CASSYVGLASFEQYF
few,.,TRBJ1-2,TRBV6-2/TRBV6-3,12,TGTGCCAGCAGTTACATGAACTATGGCTACACCTTC,CASSYMNYGYTF
.,.,TRBJ2-7,TRBV7-9,12,TGTGCCAGCAGCCCCCAAGGCTACAAGCAGTACTTC,CASSPQGYKQYF
few,TRBD1,TRBJ2-3,TRBV12-3/TRBV12-4,16,TGTGCCAGCAGTCCCGGGACAGGATCGAGCACAGATACGCAGTATTTT,CASSPGTGSSTDTQYF
.,.,TRBJ1-2,TRBV9,15,TGTGCCAGCAGCGCTACCGGGACACCTATCTATGGCTACACCTTC,CASSATGTPIYGYTF
.,.,TRBJ2-5,TRBV6-2/TRBV6-3,13,TGTGCCAGCAGTTACTCAGGACAGAGGACGACGTACTTC,CASSYSGQRTTYF
.,.,TRBJ2-1,TRBV9,16,TGTGCCAGCAGCGTACTAGCGACCAGCTCCTACAATGAGCAGTTCTTC,CASSVLATSSYNEQFF
.,TRBD1,TRBJ1-2,TRBV7-2,13,TGTGCCAGCAGTATACAGGGGACGGAAGGCTACACCTTC,CASSIQGTEGYTF
.,TRBD2,TRBJ2-7,TRBV27,12,TGTGCCAGCACCTGGGAGGGGTACGAGCAGTACTTC,CASTWEGYEQYF
.,.,TRBJ2-7,TRBV25-1,15,TGTGCCAGCAGTGAAGGGTCTAGCGCAACCTACGAGCAGTACTTC,CASSEGSSATYEQYF
.,.,TRBJ2-7,TRBV28,15,TGTGCCAGCAGTCAGGACAGCCTCCTCACCTACGAGCAGTACTTC,CASSQDSLLTYEQYF
few,.,TRBJ2-1,TRBV7-3,16,TGTGCCAGCAGTCCCAGTAGGGGGGGGGCGAGCAATGAGCAGTTCTTC,CASSPSRGGASNEQFF
.,TRBD1,TRBJ1-6,TRBV10-3,16,TGTGCCATCAGTGACCCGGGACAGGGAAGAGGTTCACCCCTCCACTTT,CAISDPGQGRGSPLHF
few,.,TRBJ1-2,TRBV5-1,16,TGCGCCAGCAGCTCGTCGACAGGACCAGCTAACTATGGCTACACCTTC,CASSSSTGPANYGYTF
.,.,TRBJ1-4,TRBV4-2,15,TGTGCCAGCAGCCAGAGGGAGGCGCCGGATGAAAAACTGTTTTTT,CASSQREAPDEKLFF
.,TRBD1,TRBJ2-7,TRBV5-1,14,TGCGTCAGCAGCATAGGGACAGTCTCCTACGAGCAGTACTTC,CVSSIGTVSYEQYF
few,TRBD1,TRBJ2-7,TRBV7-2,14,TGTGCCAGCAGCGGAGGGACAGGGACCTACGAGCAGTACTTC,CASSGGTGTYEQYF
.,TRBD1,TRBJ2-1,TRBV20-1,15,TGCAGTGCCCCAGAAAGGGGGCGGTCCTACAATGAGCAGTTCTTC,CSAPERGRSYNEQFF
.,.,TRBJ2-7,TRBV6-6,14,TGTGCCAGCAGTTTTACAGGGAAACCCCACGAGCAGTACTTC,CASSFTGKPHEQYF
.,.,TRBJ2-7,TRBV3-1,15,TGTGCCAGCAGCCAAGAACCGGGGAGCTCCTACGAGCAGTACTTC,CASSQEPGSSYEQYF
once,.,TRBJ2-6,TRBV7-3,15,TGTGCCAGCAGCCCACAGGGTTTCCGGGCCAACGTCCTGACTTTC,CASSPQGFRANVLTF
.,.,TRBJ2-1,TRBV6-5,15,TGTGCCAGCAAATCAGCCCTCGACAGCTACAATGAGCAGTTCTTC,CASKSALDSYNEQFF
.,.,TRBJ2-1,TRBV6-5,16,TGTGCCAGCAGCCGCCCCGGACGTAGCTCCTACAATGAGCAGTTCTTC,CASSRPGRSSYNEQFF
many,.,TRBJ2-1,TRBV7-3,16,TGTGCCAGCAGCCAGGTAGAGGGGGGAAACTACAATGAGCAGTTCTTC,CASSQVEGGNYNEQFF